The 23 T cell receptor beta chains reported below all come from one sample, sequenced in a study of metastatic and nonmetastatic thyroid tumors. MiXCR was used by TCRdb to re-call the PCR reads. The data hold about 17,000 clones, with 29% observed a single time. The entire patient cohort was treatment-naive prior to thyroid surgery. Sequencing was carried out using tumor tissue. These receptor sequences come from a female donor with papillary thyroid cancer or a benign thyroid nodule (not recorded which). Some clones in this sample may be carry-over from other donors' samples.

There are a few counts of this clone. The rearrangement joins TRBV6-4 to TRBJ1-3; tentative D call: TRBD1 (6 bases). Per germline, CDR1 MRHNA and CDR2 SNTAGT. V shed 3 bases and J shed 4 bases, with 10 bases lying between them. The CDR3 covers 14 residues. The CDR3 spells CASSETGPGNTIYF. CDR3 nucleotide sequence: TGTGCCAGCAGTGAAACAGGGCCGGGAAACACCATATATTTT.

The chain employs TRBV13 and TRBJ2-7, with TRBD1 matching over 9 bases. The CDR3 extends over 15 amino acids. Germline CDR1 is PRHDT and CDR2 is FYEKMQ (reference sequence). Trimming took 5 bases from V and 7 from J; bases not matched to a gene: 12. In DNA, the CDR3 is TGTGCCAGCAGCCTTAACCGGGACAGGGTAATTGAGCAGTACTTC. Its translation is CASSLNRDRVIEQYF.

This clone appeared a few times. The V and J genes are TRBV6-1 and TRBJ2-7; a possible D gene is TRBD2 (5 bases). Germline V gene lookup returns CDR1 MNHNS and CDR2 SASEGT. V lost 6 bases to trimming and J lost 5 bases, with 20 bases between them. The CDR3 contains 15 residues. CDR3 residues: CASSPRTGSLDEQYF. CDR3 DNA sequence: TGTGCCAGCAGCCCCAGGACTGGATCCTTGGACGAGCAGTACTTC.

This CDR3 reads CASSQDGSSTDTQYF. CDR3 sequence (DNA): TGTGCCAGCAGCCAAGACGGATCTAGCACAGATACGCAGTATTTT. The chain is built from TRBV3-1 and TRBJ2-3, with D unresolved. V lost 0 bases to trimming and J lost 0 bases, with 7 bases between them. Germline V gives CDR1 LGHDT, CDR2 YNNKEL (reference sequence). The CDR3 consists of 15 residues.

This clone was observed a few times. The chain joins TRBV28 to TRBJ2-7, with 7 bases lining up with TRBD1. CDR1 and CDR2 (germline): MDHEN, SYDVKM. The V and J ends lost 8 bases and 3 bases, in that order; junction bases with no gene match: 7. This CDR3 is built from 13 residues. Here the CDR3 DNA reads TGTGCCAGCGAATCCGGGACAGACTACGAGCAGTACTTC. Residues: CASESGTDYEQYF. Combining the CDR3 with reference TRBV28 and TRBJ2-7 gives the whole variable domain DVKVTQSSRYLVKRTGEKVFLECVQDMDHENMFWYRQDPGLGLRLIYFSYDVKMKEKGDIPEGYSVSREKKERFSLILESASTNQTSMYLCASESGTDYEQYFGPGTRLTVT.

The V gene is TRBV20-1, the J gene TRBJ1-5, with D tentatively TRBD1 (6 bases). From germline, CDR1 is DFQATT and CDR2 SNEGSKA (reference sequence). The V gene lost 6 bases and the J gene lost 6 bases, with 18 bases spanning the gap. The CDR3 extends over 14 amino acids. The CDR3 region is CSARDSKGGQPQHF. CDR3 in DNA: TGCAGTGCCCGGGACTCGAAGGGGGGTCAGCCCCAGCATTTT.

The rearrangement links TRBV5-1 to TRBJ1-6; D is perhaps TRBD1 (6 bases). The CDR3 runs to 15 residues. The V end was cut by 3 bases, the J end by 7 bases, with 14 bases between. In germline, CDR1 is SGHRS, CDR2 YFSETQ. DNA of the CDR3: TGCGCCAGCAGCTCCACTGGGGGCTGGAATTCACCCCTCCACTTT. It yields the protein CASSSTGGWNSPLHF.

This clone ranks as medium-sized (0.01 to 0.1%). The chain carries TRBV2 and TRBJ2-5, with 7 bases identical to TRBD1. The CDR3 spans 13 residues. The V gene's germline CDR1 is SNHLY and CDR2 FYNNEI. J was trimmed by 0 bases and V by 11 bases; bases with no gene match: 6. The CDR3 coding sequence is TGTGCCTCCAACGACAGGGACCAAGAGACCCAGTACTTC. Translated, it gives CASNDRDQETQYF.

V usage is TRBV28 and J usage is TRBJ2-7, with 11 bases identical to TRBD2. The CDR3 loop spans 18 amino acids. In germline, CDR1 is MDHEN, CDR2 SYDVKM. Unmatched junction bases numbered 14, after V lost 4 bases and J lost 3 bases. Here the CDR3 DNA reads TGTGCCAGCAGTTCCCCAAAAGCCACTAGCGGGGGTATCTACGAGCAGTACTTC. Residues: CASSSPKATSGGIYEQYF.

The chain links TRBV7-9 to TRBJ2-5; 7 positions match TRBD2. CDR3 size: 14 residues. Germline CDR1 is SEHNR and CDR2 is FQNEAQ (reference sequence). V gave up 5 bases and J gave up 5 bases; unmatched junction bases: 8. CDR3 loop: CASSPQGGAETQYF. The CDR3 coding sequence is TGTGCCAGCAGCCCCCAGGGAGGGGCGGAGACCCAGTACTTC.

The rearrangement uses TRBV4-3 and TRBJ1-5; D is unresolved. V lost 0 bases, J lost 6 bases, and 12 bases lay in between. CDR3 length: 15 residues. CDR1 and CDR2 from the germline V gene are LGHNA and YSLEER. In DNA form, the CDR3 reads TGCGCCAGCAGCCAAGACATTGGGCCGCGTCAGCCCCAGCATTTT. Amino acid sequence: CASSQDIGPRQPQHF.

A few counts support this clone. The J gene is TRBJ2-7, the V gene TRBV6-1, with 7 bases lining up with TRBD1. The J segment lost 3 bases and the V segment lost 1 base, leaving 3 bases of the junction unmatched. Germline values: CDR1 MNHNS, CDR2 SASEGT. The CDR3 consists of 14 residues. This chain's CDR3 is CASSEGGTDYEQYF. CDR3 sequence (DNA): TGTGCCAGCAGTGAAGGAGGGACAGACTACGAGCAGTACTTC.

The V call is TRBV6-2 or TRBV6-3, the J call TRBJ1-2; D not resolved. V shed 2 bases and J shed 8 bases, with 15 bases lying between them. The CDR3 is 14 amino acids. Per the germline V gene, CDR1 is MNHEY and CDR2 is SVGEGT. The CDR3 nucleotides are TGTGCCAGCAGTTACGGCCTCGGCAGCCAAGGCTACACCTTC. Amino acid sequence: CASSYGLGSQGYTF.

This chain uses TRBV7-3 with TRBJ2-1; TRBD2 matches at 11 bases. CDR3 length equals 16 residues. Germline lookup yields CDR1 SGHTA and CDR2 FQGTGA. The trim removed 3 bases at V and 4 bases at J, leaving 5 bases unmatched. CDR3 sequence reads: CASSFTGTSGYNEQFF. In DNA form, the CDR3 reads TGTGCCAGCAGCTTCACCGGGACTAGCGGATACAATGAGCAGTTCTTC.

The genes are TRBV10-3 and TRBJ2-2; D is uncertain. The V end was cut by 7 bases, the J end by 8 bases, with 14 bases between. The CDR3 is 13 amino acids. Germline V gene sequence: CDR1 ENHRY, CDR2 SYGVKD. The CDR3 here is CAITPDQQGELFF. The CDR3 DNA follows: TGTGCCATCACCCCCGACCAGCAAGGGGAGCTGTTTTTT.

This clone appeared a few times. The chain has TRBV12-3 or TRBV12-4 and TRBJ2-3; possibly TRBD1 for D (6 bases). This CDR3 contains 12 residues. Between the trimmed V and J ends, which lost 6 bases and 5 bases, there was a span of 9 bases. CDR3 region: CASSRGGDTQYF. The CDR3 DNA is TGTGCCAGCAGCCGAGGGGGAGATACGCAGTATTTT.

V and J are TRBV6-4 and TRBJ2-3, with D perhaps matching TRBD2 (5 bases). The ends were cut back, 3 bases at V and 0 bases at J, with 10 bases in the middle. This CDR3 contains 15 residues. Germline CDR1 MRHNA, CDR2 SNTAGT. The CDR3 region is CASSEAEGSTDTQYF. CDR3 nucleotide sequence: TGTGCCAGCAGTGAGGCTGAGGGCAGCACAGATACGCAGTATTTT.

This clone was seen only a few times. The J gene is TRBJ2-2, the V gene TRBV19; a possible D gene is TRBD1 (6 bases). This CDR3 spans 13 amino acids. Germline V lookup: CDR1 LNHDA, CDR2 SQIVND (reference sequence). V was pared by 4 bases and J by 6 bases, with 9 bases between. CDR3 protein: CASSRQEAGELFF. Written as DNA, the CDR3 is TGTGCCAGTAGTAGACAGGAGGCCGGGGAGCTGTTTTTT.

This clone has more than one count but fewer than ten. One end of the junction varies from germline; a read error may be responsible. The genes are TRBV11-2 and TRBJ1-5; D remains unclear. Germline V gene sequence: CDR1 SGHAT, CDR2 FQNNGV. The CDR3 length is 13 residues. The CDR3 reads CASSLFSDQPQHF. CDR3 sequence (DNA): TGTGCCAGCAGCTTATTTAGCGATCAGCCCCAGCATTTT.

This clone has a handful of counts. The chain joins TRBV6-4 to TRBJ2-5; 12 bases are a match to TRBD2. V was pared by 5 bases and J by 0 bases, with 10 bases of the junction left unmatched. The CDR3 sequence is 18 residues long. Germline V gives CDR1 MRHNA, CDR2 SNTAGT. CDR3 sequence (DNA): TGTGCCAGCAGTTCCACGGGACTAGCGGGTTTATACCAAGAGACCCAGTACTTC. Residues: CASSSTGLAGLYQETQYF.

This clone was detected a few times. The rearrangement joins TRBV6-1 to TRBJ1-2; D not resolved. This CDR3 region has 13 residues. CDR1 MNHNS and CDR2 SASEGT come from the germline V gene. Deletions cut 7 bases from V and 2 bases from J, with 11 bases between. CDR3 in DNA: TGTGCCAGCATGGCCCTACGAAACTATGGCTACACCTTC. Its protein is CASMALRNYGYTF.

Notes on this clone: With a much larger clone just one base away, this may be a read error. The genes are TRBV20-1 and TRBJ2-2, with D perhaps assigned TRBD1 or TRBD2 (7 bases each). Germline lookup yields CDR1 DFQATT and CDR2 SNEGSKA (reference sequence). This CDR3 spans 15 amino acids. CDR3: CSVPNAGGDTRELFF. CDR3 coding DNA: TGCAGTGTTCCCAATGCAGGGGGGGACACCAGGGAGCTGTTTTTT.

The sample holds a few counts of this clone. The chain employs TRBV10-3 and TRBJ2-4; D remains unclear. CDR3 length equals 13 residues. V lost 4 bases to trimming and J lost 0 bases, with 4 bases between them. Germline lookup yields CDR1 ENHRY and CDR2 SYGVKD. The CDR3 sequence: CAISAGAKNIQYF. The CDR3 bases are TGTGCCATCAGTGCGGGAGCCAAAAACATTCAGTACTTC.